This entry lists 24 T cell receptor beta chains sequenced from one sample in a study of PD-1 blockade in classical Hodgkin lymphoma. Regarding time point: cycle 4 day 1 (C4D1), after about 6 weeks of nivolumab. All patients relapsed after autologous stem cell transplantation, and brentuximab vedotin exposure varied. Profiled with immunoSEQ multiplex PCR; TCRdb holds only in-frame clones, not every one. This table holds tens of thousands of clones, just over 90% found once. This sample comprised peripheral blood mononuclear cells (PBMCs), obtained before the fourth cycle of nivolumab. The receptor source for this set is a human donor with classical Hodgkin lymphoma.

The chain is built from TRBV2 and TRBJ1-2; TRBD1 is a possible D gene (5 bases). Trimming pared 5 bases from V and 7 bases from J, leaving 11 bases between. CDR1 and CDR2 from the germline V gene are SNHLY and FYNNEI. The CDR3 covers 12 residues. CDR3 protein: CASSPRDRGYTF. The CDR3 DNA is TGTGCCAGCAGTCCCCGGGACCGTGGCTACACCTTC.

The rearrangement joins TRBV7-9 to TRBJ1-2; TRBD1 matches at 10 bases. This CDR3 spans 15 amino acids. The ends lost 5 bases at V and 3 bases at J; junction bases unmatched: 6. The germline gives CDR1 SEHNR, CDR2 FQNEAQ (reference sequence). The CDR3 region is CASSTADRGHYGYTF. The CDR3 bases are TGTGCCAGCAGCACAGCCGACAGGGGGCACTATGGCTACACCTTC.

The CDR3 protein is CASSQSSVEAFF. CDR3 coding DNA: TGTGCCAGCAGCCAAAGTTCCGTCGAAGCTTTCTTT. The genes are TRBV7-8 and TRBJ1-1; D not certain. The germline V and J ends were trimmed by 5 bases and 8 bases, with 12 bases remaining between them. CDR3 length equals 12 residues. Germline CDR1 is SGHVS and CDR2 is FQNEAQ. Based on the CDR3 plus reference TRBV7-8 and TRBJ1-1, the full variable domain is GAGVSQSPRYKVAKRGQDVALRCDPISGHVSLFWYQQALGQGPEFLTYFQNEAQLDKSGLPSDRFFAERPEGSVSTLKIQRTQQEDSAVYLCASSQSSVEAFFGQGTRLTVV.

This rearrangement joins TRBV2 to TRBJ1-5; D is undetermined. The germline gives CDR1 SNHLY, CDR2 FYNNEI. This CDR3 is built from 11 residues. The V gene lost 3 bases and the J gene lost 9 bases, with 6 bases spanning the gap. The CDR3 is CASSDLGPQHF. In DNA form, the CDR3 reads TGTGCCAGCAGTGATCTTGGGCCCCAGCATTTT. Drawing the rest from reference TRBV2 and TRBJ1-5, the complete variable domain is EPEVTQTPSHQVTQMGQEVILRCVPISNHLYFYWYRQILGQKVEFLVSFYNNEISEKSEIFDDQFSVERPDGSNFTLKIRSTKLEDSAMYFCASSDLGPQHFGDGTRLSIL.

The V gene is TRBV7-9, the J gene TRBJ1-1, with 10 bases matching TRBD1. The CDR3 extends over 15 amino acids. J lost 0 bases, V lost 6 bases, and 4 bases had no gene match. From germline, CDR1 is SEHNR and CDR2 FQNEAQ (reference sequence). CDR3 DNA: TGTGCCAGCAGAGACAGGGGGCGGGTGAACACTGAAGCTTTCTTT. Translated, it gives CASRDRGRVNTEAFF.

The genes are TRBV7-2 and TRBJ2-1, with D possibly being TRBD2 (5 bases). CDR1 is SGHTA, CDR2 FQGNSA, per germline. The CDR3 has 16 amino acids. V was cut by 2 bases and J by 7 bases, with 18 bases left in between. The chain's CDR3 is CASSLRGSEMRNEQFF. The CDR3 DNA follows: TGTGCCAGCAGCTTAAGAGGGAGTGAGATGCGAAATGAGCAGTTCTTC. Combining the CDR3 with reference TRBV7-2 and TRBJ2-1 gives the whole variable domain GAGVSQSPSNKVTEKGKDVELRCDPISGHTALYWYRQSLGQGLEFLIYFQGNSAPDKSGLPSDRFSAERTGGSVSTLTIQRTQQEDSAVYLCASSLRGSEMRNEQFFGPGTRLTVL.

The chain has TRBV2 and TRBJ2-7; possibly TRBD2 for D (6 bases). The CDR3 is 13 residues long. Trimming stripped 4 bases from V and 0 bases from J, with 7 bases between. CDR1 and CDR2 from the germline V gene are SNHLY and FYNNEI. The CDR3 sequence is CASSGGDSYEQYF. As DNA, the CDR3 is TGTGCCAGCAGTGGGGGGGACTCCTACGAGCAGTACTTC. Full variable domain (missing parts from reference TRBV2 and TRBJ2-7): EPEVTQTPSHQVTQMGQEVILRCVPISNHLYFYWYRQILGQKVEFLVSFYNNEISEKSEIFDDQFSVERPDGSNFTLKIRSTKLEDSAMYFCASSGGDSYEQYFGPGTRLTVT.

The V call is TRBV7-2, the J call TRBJ1-6; TRBD1 is a possible D gene (6 bases). The CDR3 spans 15 residues. Germline V gives CDR1 SGHTA, CDR2 FQGNSA. The V and J ends lost 3 bases and 10 bases respectively, with 16 bases between them. CDR3 residues: CASSFLWTDLSPLHF. The CDR3 coding sequence is TGTGCCAGCAGCTTCCTCTGGACAGATCTGTCACCCCTCCACTTT.

This clone was observed a single time. J is TRBJ2-3 and V is TRBV28; D perhaps matches TRBD2 (7 bases). Trimming shortened V by 1 base and J by 4 bases, and 12 bases separated the two germline ends. Germline CDR1 MDHEN, CDR2 SYDVKM. The CDR3 contains 15 residues. The CDR3 loop is CASSLLAGAADTQYF. The CDR3 bases are TGTGCCAGCAGTTTATTGGCGGGGGCGGCAGATACGCAGTATTTT.

The V gene is TRBV19, the J gene TRBJ1-5; perhaps TRBD1 as D (5 bases). Trimming left V 4 bases short and J 1 base short, with 11 bases between. This CDR3 has 15 amino acids. Germline loops: CDR1 LNHDA, CDR2 SQIVND (reference sequence). CDR3 DNA sequence: TGTGCCAGTAGTAATACGGGACTAAGCAATCAGCCCCAGCATTTT. Its translation: CASSNTGLSNQPQHF. The full variable domain, in which reference TRBV19 and TRBJ1-5 provide the parts outside the CDR3, is DGGITQSPKYLFRKEGQNVTLSCEQNLNHDAMYWYRQDPGQGLRLIYYSQIVNDFQKGDIAEGYSVSREKKESFPLTVTSAQKNPTAFYLCASSNTGLSNQPQHFGDGTRLSIL.

The chain is built from TRBV6-6 and TRBJ1-1, with D possibly TRBD1 on 5 matching bases. This CDR3 has 15 amino acids. Germline-derived CDR1 and CDR2 are MNHNY and SVGAGI (reference sequence). Trimming pared 4 bases from V and 1 base from J, leaving 13 bases between. The chain's CDR3 is CASSSGGWGNTEAFF. The CDR3 DNA reads TGTGCCAGCAGTTCCGGGGGTTGGGGGAACACTGAAGCTTTCTTT.

The CDR3 sequence is CASSTGNSGNTIYF. The CDR3, as DNA: TGTGCCAGCTCAACAGGGAACTCTGGAAACACCATATATTTT. The rearrangement joins TRBV18 to TRBJ1-3; possible D gene TRBD1, 6 bases. Per germline, CDR1 KGHSH and CDR2 LQKENI. The CDR3 runs 14 residues. V was pared by 5 bases and J by 0 bases, with 8 bases between.

This chain connects TRBV28 to TRBJ2-7, with TRBD1 as a possible D gene (6 bases). This CDR3 is 15 amino acids long. V was clipped by 5 bases and J by 0 bases, with 14 bases between them. Germline loops: CDR1 MDHEN, CDR2 SYDVKM. CDR3 in DNA: TGTGCCAGCAGTCAAACAGGGAAGATCTCCTACGAGCAGTACTTC. Translation: CASSQTGKISYEQYF. Full variable domain (missing parts from reference TRBV28 and TRBJ2-7): DVKVTQSSRYLVKRTGEKVFLECVQDMDHENMFWYRQDPGLGLRLIYFSYDVKMKEKGDIPEGYSVSREKKERFSLILESASTNQTSMYLCASSQTGKISYEQYFGPGTRLTVT.

This clone was observed a handful of times. This chain joins TRBV4-2 and TRBJ1-2; D call uncertain. The germline V gene has CDR1 LGHNA and CDR2 YNFKEQ. CDR3 length: 14 amino acids. The germline V and J ends were trimmed by 0 bases and 4 bases, with 9 bases remaining between them. This chain's CDR3 is CASSQDPDGYGYTF. The CDR3 DNA is TGTGCCAGCAGCCAAGATCCGGACGGCTATGGCTACACCTTC.

This chain links TRBV29-1 with TRBJ2-3; D is unclear. CDR1 and CDR2 from the germline V gene are SQVTM and ANQGSEA. The V end was cut by 5 bases, the J end by 0 bases, with 12 bases between. The CDR3 runs 14 residues. The CDR3 region is CSVRVAGSTDTQYF. The CDR3 DNA reads TGCAGCGTTAGGGTCGCAGGCAGCACAGATACGCAGTATTTT.

The chain couples TRBV13 to TRBJ2-1; 7 bases line up with TRBD2. Looked up from germline, CDR1 is PRHDT and CDR2 is FYEKMQ (reference sequence). V was clipped by 5 bases and J by 4 bases; unmatched bases: 2. This CDR3 contains 13 residues. The CDR3 region is CASSPGGYNEQFF. The DNA of the CDR3 is TGTGCCAGCAGCCCCGGGGGGTACAATGAGCAGTTCTTC.

This clone was detected only once. The chain has TRBV9 and TRBJ1-2; 8 nucleotides line up with TRBD1. The germline CDR1 and CDR2 sequences are SGDLS and YYNGEE. CDR3 size: 17 residues. V lost 6 bases, J lost 4 bases, and 17 bases stayed unmatched. The CDR3 DNA sequence: TGTGCCAGCACCTTGGTGGACAGGGCCTCGTTAGGCTATGGCTACACCTTC. It yields the protein CASTLVDRASLGYGYTF.

The chain carries TRBV7-9 and TRBJ2-5; the D is unclear. Trimming cost V 1 base and J 5 bases, with 11 bases left between them. The CDR3 runs 14 residues. Germline-derived CDR1 and CDR2 are SEHNR and FQNEAQ (reference sequence). CDR3 sequence reads: CASSLGAGRETQYF. Here the CDR3 DNA reads TGTGCCAGCAGCTTAGGGGCCGGGCGGGAGACCCAGTACTTC.

The chain employs TRBV4-3 and TRBJ2-7, with 7 nucleotides matching TRBD1. The V gene end was trimmed by 1 base and the J gene end by 3 bases; junction bases not matched to a gene: 6. CDR1 and CDR2 from the germline V gene are LGHNA and YSLEER. The CDR3 has 15 amino acids. CDR3 protein: CASSQATGVIYEQYF. In DNA form, the CDR3 reads TGCGCCAGCAGCCAAGCTACAGGGGTAATCTACGAGCAGTACTTC.

J is TRBJ2-1 and V is TRBV19, with TRBD1 as a possible D gene (6 bases). This CDR3 spans 12 amino acids. Germline V lookup: CDR1 LNHDA, CDR2 SQIVND (reference sequence). V was pared by 9 bases and J by 6 bases, with 12 bases between. In DNA form, the CDR3 reads TGTGCCAGCGTAGCAGGGGCCAATGAGCAGTTCTTC. It is translated as CASVAGANEQFF.

The chain recombines TRBV7-2 with TRBJ2-5; 13 nucleotides agree with TRBD2. CDR1 and CDR2 from the germline V gene are SGHTA and FQGNSA. The V and J ends lost 1 base and 6 bases, in that order; junction bases with no gene match: 11. This CDR3 spans 18 amino acids. CDR3 loop: CASSLETSGGPALKTQYF. CDR3 DNA: TGTGCCAGCAGCTTAGAGACTAGCGGGGGGCCGGCTCTAAAGACCCAGTACTTC.

The chain links TRBV18 to TRBJ1-1; 8 bases match TRBD1. The junction had 4 bases not matched to a gene; V was cut back by 5 bases and J by 5 bases. The CDR3 is made up of 13 amino acids. Germline lookup yields CDR1 KGHSH and CDR2 LQKENI. CDR3: CASSVDRVTEAFF. CDR3 bases: TGTGCCAGCTCAGTGGACAGGGTAACTGAAGCTTTCTTT.

The V and J genes are TRBV4-3 and TRBJ1-1; TRBD1 matches 7 bases. Germline values: CDR1 LGHNA, CDR2 YSLEER. The length of the CDR3 is 15 residues. Trimming removed 3 bases from V and 5 bases from J; junction bases left unmatched: 9. This CDR3 reads CASSHSDRRGTEAFF. The CDR3 DNA sequence: TGCGCCAGCAGCCACTCGGACAGGCGAGGGACTGAAGCTTTCTTT.

The V gene is TRBV5-6, the J gene TRBJ1-1, with 8 nucleotides matching TRBD1. Germline CDR1 is SGHDT and CDR2 is YYEEEE. With V trimmed by 4 bases and J by 4 bases, 12 bases remained unmatched. This CDR3 region has 16 residues. The CDR3 is CASSNPTGAVITEAFF. Here the CDR3 DNA reads TGTGCCAGCAGCAACCCGACAGGGGCTGTGATCACTGAAGCTTTCTTT.